A selection of T cell receptor beta chains follows, all from one sample in a study of shared clonotypes between healthy human individuals. Repertoires were generated with immunoSEQ multiplex PCR, while TCRdb's copy carries only in-frame clones and drops some. Of a few million clones listed, around 94% were seen once; the top ten hold about 0.13%. Material for sequencing was naive CD4+ T cells sorted from blood. The origin of the receptors is a man younger than 35 in good health. Each CDR3 is given with its conserved first and last residue. Size is stated for part of the rows, as once, few or many counts, or as a class when the clone is expanded.

V gene	clone size	CDR3 protein
TRBV10-1	.	CASSEGLGQGYNEQFF
TRBV5-4	.	CASSLFLRQGPNTEAFF
TRBV30	.	CAPPPGNTIYF
TRBV25-1	.	CASSEFSVNYGYTF
TRBV5-1	.	CASSSDGYSGNTIYF
TRBV15	.	CATSPYLGPYEQYF
TRBV5-1	once	CASSLATGGLGKNIQYF
TRBV29-1	.	CSTGTGNQPQHF
TRBV18	.	CASSPGKTDSPLHF
TRBV12-1	.	CASSFAGQGGYEQYF
TRBV5-4	.	CASSFSGQGGYGYTF
TRBV7-2	.	CASSVGENTEAFF
TRBV4-1	.	CASSQAGGGREKLFF
TRBV14	.	CASSQVGAGGTIEQFF
TRBV19	.	CASSMGESDTQYF
TRBV25-1	.	CASSEYMSGNYGYTF
TRBV5-1	.	CASSPPSAGATDTQYF
TRBV29-1	.	CSVAQGIYEQYF
TRBV27	.	CASSRTSGRSNEQFF
TRBV28	once	CASSFLGSEAFF
TRBV7-2	.	CASSAKETQYF
TRBV18	.	CASSPGRMTDTQYF
TRBV2	.	CASDRDSYGEQFF
TRBV15	.	CATSRDKRGTYNEQFF
TRBV7-2	.	CASSLQGREAFF
TRBV6-1	.	CASSEQQRGVYEKLFF
TRBV7-9	few	CAFTPGTGDRSGNTIYF
TRBV7-9	.	CATTGGSNTGELFF
TRBV10-3	.	CAISESPSSQETQYF
TRBV2	.	CASSEVGQGSDTQYF
TRBV4-3	.	CASSQTANGNNSPLHF
TRBV29-1	.	CSVEGRVRQETQYF
TRBV30	.	CAWRRDRDSYEQYF
TRBV19	.	CASSLQQTGELFF
TRBV11-2	.	CASSFEIVSPLHF
TRBV25-1	.	CASRPDTGAYGYTF
TRBV7-2	.	CASSTLAGVVDTQYF
TRBV25-1	.	CATLPSTHTEAFF
TRBV7-8	.	CASSLGGNTIYF
TRBV28	.	CASEAGGSYEQYF
TRBV30	.	CAWRRQLQETQYF
TRBV7-2	.	CASSLEGTSGSIEQFF
TRBV6-1	.	CASSESRGHNSPLHF
TRBV4-1	.	CASSQDSAGSSYNEQFF
TRBV7-9	.	CASSLAQTRPEQFF
TRBV6-5	once	CASSRGRTYNEQFF
TRBV6-5	few	CASSRTGGDGYTF